Sequencing of this TCR beta chain was carried out in a study of identical twins. TCRdb independently ran MiXCR on the 5' RACE reads; one entry per CDR3 protein. The sample contains around 680,000 distinct CDR3 sequences, under 9% of which appear only once. Many counts were recorded for this clonotype. V trimming: 9 bases; J trimming: 4 bases; junction bases outside the gene matches: 5. Germline V lookup: CDR1 MNHEY, CDR2 SVGEGT. The length of the CDR3 is 13 residues. Donors uniformly comprised healthy Caucasians. These data were likewise used in another study, on yellow fever vaccine responses in identical twins.

The rearrangement links TRBV6-2 or TRBV6-3 to TRBJ2-1; 8 nucleotides line up with TRBD1. The sequence was collected from a young woman in good health. Sequencing used PBMCs. Here the CDR3 DNA reads TGTGCCAGTAAGACAGGGGCTTACAATGAGCAGTTCTTC. Amino acid sequence: CASKTGAYNEQFF.